The present entry profiles one T cell receptor delta chain with its context. This receptor's antigen is unknown. TCRdb's listed protein matches a much larger clone and diverges from this DNA's translation at residue 13, likely through a read error; the protein shown comes from the DNA. Library preparation employed multiplex PCR. Sequencer: Illumina MiSeq. Both TCR gamma (TRG) and TCR delta (TRD) chains were sequenced from each sorted gammadelta T cell sample. In the authors' own workflow: The repertoire analyses drew on clonotype tree plots, the accumulated frequency of the top 20 clonotypes, and diversity index (DI) and D75 metrics. TCRdb called clones afresh from the public reads with CATT; identical DNA rows were later merged. The V and J calls and clone size are TCRdb's, not the authors'. In this sample the table shows under 50,000 delta-chain clones, roughly 1.6% of which occur a single time. The ten most abundant clones make up 8.6% of the sample.

This sample was included in a study of γδ T cells in repeated Plasmodium falciparum infection (dated by TCRdb to about 2021). General notes on the study: The natural-infection arm enrolled Malian children exposed to intense seasonal malaria transmission, compared against age and gender matched Australian children. Four controlled human malaria infections were administered to five malaria-naive U.S. adults over roughly 600 days by bites from P. falciparum NF54-infected Anopheles stephensi mosquitoes. Samples were collected from controlled-infection subjects at baseline, immediately before selected infections, and 21 days after each infection. Malian gammadelta TCR repertoires were analysed cross-sectionally during no-transmission periods and were analysed longitudinally across acute febrile malaria episodes. The study looked at how repeated Plasmodium falciparum infection shapes the human gammadelta T cell repertoire, using both natural infection in Mali and controlled human malaria infection. Paper-wide results and their limitations: The controlled-infection cohort was small, limiting analysis of inter-individual variability in gammadelta T cell responses. The Malian cohort was drawn from a small rural village made up mostly of one ethnic group, which limits generalizability.

Sequenced sample: gamma-delta T cells from blood. The TCR comes from a pool of human donors (malaria-infected and uninfected, not separated).

The CDR3 here reads CALGEGEGTVIPALGIACTDKLIF. The nucleotide sequence reads TGTGCTCTTGGGGAAGGGGAAGGAACGGTCATTCCAGCACTGGGGATTGCCTGCACCGATAAACTCATCTTT. The sequence is built from TRDV1 and TRDJ1, and 7 junctional nucleotides match TRDD3. No J gene is reported in TCRdb; it was inferred here by comparing the DNA with germline. Germline trimming: 2 bases from V, 1 base from J; junction bases outside gene matches: 31. CDR1 TSWWSYY and CDR2 QGS were looked up in the germline V gene. The CDR3 runs 24 amino acids, cysteine and phenylalanine included. CDR3 DNA only is kept here, 72 bases in frame from base 1.